This T cell receptor beta chain appears in the sequencing data of a study of T cell clonotyping in hematopoietic cell transplantation. The wider study: Cytoreduction preceded collection of pretransplant recipient samples. Regarding the study as a whole: At the given depth, recipient repertoires were over 95% de novo clonotypes. Recipient TCR diversity dropped after transplant; expanded clonotypes rose from day 30 to 180.

Profiling relied on immunoSEQ multiplex PCR, and the TCRdb table lists in-frame clones only, not all of them. Here the sample spans 65,000 to 80,000 clones, almost 97% being singletons. The CDR3 is 14 residues long. CDR1 is SGHNT and CDR2 is YYREEE in the germline V gene (reference sequence). J was trimmed by 5 bases and V by 0 bases; bases with no gene match: 3. Time point in this sample: recipient sample about 28 days before transplant, after cytoreduction. Blood collection times were about day -28 and days 30, 100, 180 posttransplant. With respect to this clone: The target antigen is unknown.

The J gene is TRBJ1-2, the V gene TRBV5-4, with 8 bases that match TRBD1. Sequencing used peripheral blood mononuclear cells, obtained before stem cell transplant. The sequence derives from a woman aged 50 to 60 with acute myeloid leukemia. Some clones in this sample may be carry-over from other donors' samples. CDR3 DNA sequence: TGTGCCAGCAGCTTGGAAGGGACAGGATATGGCTACACCTTC. Its translation is CASSLEGTGYGYTF.